This T cell receptor beta chain came from a study of cytomegalovirus exposure and HLA in healthy donors. With 60 Vbeta and 13 Jbeta primers, the PCR was carried out. Source study methods: Unique TCR beta chains numbered approximately 80 million in a later analysis, with approximately 10 million shared. Profiling relied on immunoSEQ multiplex PCR, and the TCRdb table lists in-frame clones only, not all of them. V, J and clone size are those of that table, while D and trimming were read from the DNA. The sample shows 150,000 to 200,000 clones, 75% to 90% of them seen only once. This clone appeared once. The antigen is unknown. Study-level points and caveats: CMV antigen specificity of a few CMV-associated chains was confirmed in vitro. As a later analysis revealed, most CMV-associated TCR beta chains appeared HLA-restricted.

The clonotype comes from a girl aged 2-9 years in good health and CMV-seropositive. Sequenced input: PBMCs.

The CDR3 is CSVRQATDTQYF. CDR3 sequence (DNA): TGCAGCGTTCGTCAGGCCACAGATACGCAGTATTTT. The chain combines TRBV29-1 with TRBJ2-3; D gene unclear. Germline V lookup: CDR1 SQVTM, CDR2 ANQGSEA. Between the trimmed V and J ends, which lost 5 bases and 2 bases, there was a span of 8 bases. The CDR3 covers 12 residues.